The 24 T cell receptor beta chains presented below share a single source sample, sequenced in a study of blood T cell repertoires in COVID-19. Clones were sequenced by immunoSEQ multiplex PCR, and TCRdb holds only the in-frame ones, with some missing. The table lists about 330,000 clones, around 83% of them singletons. Sequencing was carried out using peripheral blood. These receptors all stem from a woman between 50 and 59 years old with acute or convalescent COVID-19.

This sequence joins TRBV27 and TRBJ2-6, with a possible D match to TRBD2 (6 bases). CDR1 and CDR2 from the germline V gene are MNHEY and SMNVEV (reference sequence). The CDR3 extends over 18 amino acids. The V end was cut by 1 base, the J end by 1 base, with 14 bases between. This CDR3 reads CASSLYGTEGSGANVLTF. In nucleotides, the CDR3 is TGTGCCAGCAGTTTATACGGGACGGAGGGGTCTGGGGCCAACGTCCTGACTTTC.

Written as DNA, the CDR3 is TGTGCCAGCAGCGCCCGGACTGGGTTTCTCCCTCTGAGCACAGATACGCAGTATTTT. The encoded protein is CASSARTGFLPLSTDTQYF. This chain connects TRBV9 to TRBJ2-3, with D perhaps matching TRBD2 (5 bases). The V and J ends lost 3 bases and 0 bases respectively, with 23 bases between them. The CDR3 is made up of 19 amino acids. Germline V lookup: CDR1 SGDLS, CDR2 YYNGEE.

The V gene is TRBV5-1, the J gene TRBJ1-1, with no clear D. CDR1 and CDR2 from the germline V gene are SGHRS and YFSETQ. With 4 bases removed from V and 1 base from J, the gap between germline ends came to 14 bases. This CDR3 has 15 amino acids. For the CDR3, the DNA is TGCGCCAGCAGCGCGGGCATGGGATCGAACACTGAAGCTTTCTTT. The encoded protein is CASSAGMGSNTEAFF.

The J gene is TRBJ2-7, the V gene TRBV12-3 or TRBV12-4, with D perhaps TRBD2 (6 bases). The germline V and J ends were trimmed by 6 bases and 3 bases, with 9 bases remaining between them. This CDR3 comprises 12 residues. The CDR3 region has the DNA TGTGCCAGCAGCCGGGGGTTCTACGAGCAGTACGTC. Translation gives CASSRGFYEQYV.

The DNA of the CDR3 is TGTGCCACCAGTGACAGGGGAAACACCGGGGAGCTGTTTTTT. Translating gives CATSDRGNTGELFF. The rearrangement joins TRBV24-1 to TRBJ2-2; D is possibly TRBD1 (6 bases). V lost 4 bases, J lost 2 bases, and 7 bases lay in between. This CDR3 has 14 amino acids. Germline V lookup: CDR1 KGHDR, CDR2 SFDVKD.

The V and J genes are TRBV2 and TRBJ1-4; D is possibly TRBD1 (5 bases). Germline V lookup: CDR1 SNHLY, CDR2 FYNNEI. Trimming shortened V by 3 bases and J by 7 bases, and 12 bases separated the two germline ends. The CDR3 has 14 amino acids. This CDR3 is CASSEQGEGEKLFF. The CDR3 region has the DNA TGTGCCAGCAGTGAGCAAGGGGAAGGTGAAAAACTGTTTTTT.

This clone came up once. This rearrangement joins TRBV19 to TRBJ1-3; 7 nucleotides align to TRBD1. Losses at the gene ends were 5 bases for V and 0 bases for J; bases not matched to a gene: 7. CDR1 is LNHDA and CDR2 is SQIVND in the germline V gene (reference sequence). This CDR3 is 16 amino acids long. CDR3 sequence: CASSWDSYLSGNTIYF. CDR3 bases: TGTGCCAGTAGTTGGGACAGTTATCTCTCTGGAAACACCATATATTTT.

A single count supports this clone. The chain is built from TRBV5-1 and TRBJ2-1; 10 bases map to TRBD2. Per the germline V gene, CDR1 is SGHRS and CDR2 is YFSETQ. J lost 3 bases, V lost 3 bases, and 6 bases had no gene match. The CDR3 length is 16 residues. The CDR3 region has the DNA TGCGCCAGCAGCTCGTCAGCGGGGGGGTACTACAATGAGCAGTTCTTC. It yields the protein CASSSSAGGYYNEQFF.

The chain carries TRBV5-1 and TRBJ2-3; the match to TRBD2 covers 8 bases. Per the germline V gene, CDR1 is SGHRS and CDR2 is YFSETQ. The CDR3 loop spans 15 amino acids. V shed 0 bases and J 2 bases; nucleotides not matched to a gene: 2. This CDR3 reads CASSLASGPTDTQYF. The CDR3 DNA sequence: TGCGCCAGCAGCTTGGCTAGCGGGCCCACAGATACGCAGTATTTT.

V and J are TRBV9 and TRBJ1-4, with TRBD1 as a possible D gene (6 bases). The CDR3 consists of 16 residues. The V and J ends lost 3 bases and 0 bases respectively, with 12 bases between them. CDR1 is SGDLS and CDR2 is YYNGEE in the germline V gene. The DNA of the CDR3 is TGTGCCAGCAGCGCCGGACAGCCCTCAACTAATGAAAAACTGTTTTTT. Translated, it gives CASSAGQPSTNEKLFF.

This chain joins TRBV13 and TRBJ2-5; TRBD1 matches 7 bases. V was pared by 2 bases and J by 3 bases, with 9 bases of the junction left unmatched. CDR1 is PRHDT, CDR2 FYEKMQ, per germline (reference sequence). The CDR3 is 16 amino acids. The CDR3 protein is CASSLRGRGFKETQYF. The CDR3 bases are TGTGCCAGCAGCTTAAGAGGCAGGGGGTTTAAAGAGACCCAGTACTTC.

The chain uses TRBV27 and TRBJ2-7; 11 bases match TRBD2. The CDR3 is 12 amino acids. Unmatched junction bases numbered 3, after V lost 7 bases and J lost 7 bases. In germline, CDR1 is MNHEY, CDR2 SMNVEV (reference sequence). The CDR3 bases are TGTGCCAGCATTAGCGGGAGGGAGGAGCAGTACTTC. This translates into CASISGREEQYF.

This chain joins TRBV29-1 and TRBJ2-3, with 11 bases identical to TRBD2. The CDR3 totals 15 residues. Germline lookup yields CDR1 SQVTM and CDR2 ANQGSEA. The V and J ends lost 4 bases and 5 bases, in that order; junction bases with no gene match: 8. The CDR3 DNA is TGCAGCGTTGGGAGTAGCGGGGGGGCCGGAGATACGCAGTATTTT. This translates into CSVGSSGGAGDTQYF.

The genes are TRBV11-2 and TRBJ1-1, with D possibly being TRBD1 (5 bases). The CDR3 is 15 amino acids. CDR1 SGHAT and CDR2 FQNNGV come from the germline V gene. The V and J ends lost 2 bases and 1 base respectively, with 11 bases between them. CDR3 nucleotide sequence: TGTGCCAGCAGCTTAACCCTAAGGGGGAACACTGAAGCTTTCTTT. Protein product: CASSLTLRGNTEAFF.

J is TRBJ2-7 and V is TRBV18; D uncertain. Between the trimmed V and J ends, which lost 2 bases and 6 bases, there was a span of 11 bases. Germline CDR1 and CDR2: KGHSH and LQKENI. The CDR3 is 13 residues long. The CDR3 is CASSPDNNREQYV. CDR3 sequence (DNA): TGTGCCAGCTCACCAGACAATAACCGCGAGCAGTACGTC.

This chain joins TRBV2 and TRBJ1-4, with D possibly being TRBD1 (5 bases). Looked up from germline, CDR1 is SNHLY and CDR2 is FYNNEI. Trimming removed 7 bases at V and 8 bases at J, with 14 bases between. This CDR3 spans 13 amino acids. CDR3 sequence reads: CASTRQLLEKLFF. CDR3 DNA sequence: TGTGCCAGCACCCGACAGCTCCTCGAAAAACTGTTTTTT.

This chain connects TRBV6-4 to TRBJ2-1, with D unclear. The CDR3 has 12 amino acids. Trimming took off 9 bases at V and 7 bases at J, with 13 bases between the two ends. Germline lookup yields CDR1 MRHNA and CDR2 SNTAGT. DNA of the CDR3: TGTGCCAGAGCTATGGGCCGGAATGAGCAGTTCTTC. It codes for CARAMGRNEQFF.

The gene calls are TRBV5-4 and TRBJ2-1; 10 bases line up with TRBD1. J was trimmed by 8 bases and V by 0 bases; bases with no gene match: 8. Per germline, CDR1 SGHNT and CDR2 YYREEE (reference sequence). The CDR3 has 16 amino acids. CDR3 region: CASSLDPDRGEDEQFF. The DNA of the CDR3 is TGTGCCAGCAGCTTGGACCCGGACAGGGGGGAAGATGAGCAGTTCTTC.

This chain uses TRBV3-1 (or the pseudogene TRBV3-2) with TRBJ2-7, with 7 bases identical to TRBD1. CDR1 is LGHDT and CDR2 is YNNKEL in the germline V gene (reference sequence). J was trimmed by 3 bases and V by 3 bases; bases with no gene match: 2. This CDR3 has 13 residues. CDR3 in DNA: TGTGCCAGCAGCCAGAGGGACAGCTACGAGCAGTACGTC. Protein sequence: CASSQRDSYEQYV.

The J gene is TRBJ1-2, the V gene TRBV9, with TRBD1 identical over 7 bases. The CDR3 is 16 amino acids. In germline, CDR1 is SGDLS, CDR2 YYNGEE. V shed 0 bases, J shed 2 bases, and the junction held 7 bases outside the gene matches. The CDR3 nucleotides are TGTGCCAGCAGCGTAGCGATGGTGGGACAGAACTATGGCTACACCTTC. It encodes CASSVAMVGQNYGYTF.

V gene TRBV27 combines with J gene TRBJ2-3; 10 bases are shared with TRBD2. Per germline, CDR1 MNHEY and CDR2 SMNVEV (reference sequence). Losses at the gene ends were 2 bases for V and 7 bases for J; bases not matched to a gene: 15. The CDR3 runs to 18 residues. CDR3 loop: CASSLRPWGSGRTNTQYF. The CDR3 nucleotides read TGTGCCAGCAGTTTAAGGCCCTGGGGTAGCGGGAGGACGAATACGCAGTATTTT.

This rearrangement joins TRBV27 to TRBJ2-7; TRBD2 aligns across 8 bases. CDR3 length equals 13 residues. J was trimmed by 2 bases and V by 8 bases; bases with no gene match: 5. CDR1 and CDR2 from the germline V gene are MNHEY and SMNVEV (reference sequence). The DNA for the CDR3 is TGTGCCAGCTCTTCAGCGGGAGCCTACGAGCAGTACTTC. It specifies CASSSAGAYEQYF.

The genes are TRBV19 and TRBJ2-1; 8 bases are a match to TRBD2. Per germline, CDR1 LNHDA and CDR2 SQIVND (reference sequence). The trim removed 7 bases at V and 10 bases at J, leaving 6 bases unmatched. This CDR3 has 12 amino acids. The CDR3 here is CASIGKRGEQFF. The CDR3 bases are TGTGCCAGTATTGGTAAGCGGGGGGAGCAGTTCTTC.

In its sample, this clone was seen a few times. The chain recombines TRBV19 with TRBJ2-1; the D is unclear. In germline, CDR1 is LNHDA, CDR2 SQIVND (reference sequence). The V end lost 3 bases, the J end lost 8 bases, and 11 bases lay between the germline ends. This CDR3 is 13 amino acids long. The CDR3 protein is CASSIGSGDEQFF. CDR3 sequence (DNA): TGTGCCAGTAGTATTGGGTCCGGAGATGAGCAGTTCTTC.